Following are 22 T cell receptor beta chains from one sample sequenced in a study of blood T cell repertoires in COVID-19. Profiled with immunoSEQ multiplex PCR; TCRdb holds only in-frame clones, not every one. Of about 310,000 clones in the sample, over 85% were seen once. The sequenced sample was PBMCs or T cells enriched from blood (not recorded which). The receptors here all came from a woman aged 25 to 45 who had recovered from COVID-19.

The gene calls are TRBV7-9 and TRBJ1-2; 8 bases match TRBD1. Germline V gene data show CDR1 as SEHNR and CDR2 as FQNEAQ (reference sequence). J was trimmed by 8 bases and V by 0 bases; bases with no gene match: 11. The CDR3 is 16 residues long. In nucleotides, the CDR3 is TGTGCCAGCAGCTTAGCCCAAACGACAGGGGAGGGAGGCTACACCTTC. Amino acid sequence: CASSLAQTTGEGGYTF.

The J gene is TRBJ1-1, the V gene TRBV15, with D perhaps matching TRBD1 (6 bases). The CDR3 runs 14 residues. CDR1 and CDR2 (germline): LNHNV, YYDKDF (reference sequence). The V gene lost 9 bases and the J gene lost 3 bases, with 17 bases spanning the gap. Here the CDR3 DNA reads TGTGCCACAAGAGGACAGCCTCATTACACTGAAGCTTTCTTT. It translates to CATRGQPHYTEAFF.

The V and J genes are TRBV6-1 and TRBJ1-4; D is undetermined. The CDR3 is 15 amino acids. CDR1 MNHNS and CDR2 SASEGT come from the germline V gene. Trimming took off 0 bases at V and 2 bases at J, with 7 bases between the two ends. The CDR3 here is CASSEAGVTNEKLFF. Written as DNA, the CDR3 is TGTGCCAGCAGTGAAGCCGGGGTTACTAATGAAAAACTGTTTTTT.

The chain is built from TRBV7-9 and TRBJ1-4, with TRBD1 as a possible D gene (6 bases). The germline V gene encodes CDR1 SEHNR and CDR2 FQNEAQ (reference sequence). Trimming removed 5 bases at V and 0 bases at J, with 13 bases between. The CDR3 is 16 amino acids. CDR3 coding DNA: TGTGCCAGCAGCCCGGACAGCCTTGCAACTAATGAAAAACTGTTTTTT. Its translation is CASSPDSLATNEKLFF.

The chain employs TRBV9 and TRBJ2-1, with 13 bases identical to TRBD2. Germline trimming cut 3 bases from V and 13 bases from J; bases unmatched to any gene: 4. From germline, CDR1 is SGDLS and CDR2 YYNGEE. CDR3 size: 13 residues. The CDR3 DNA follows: TGTGCCAGCAGCGCACTAGCGGGAGGGACACAGTTCTTC. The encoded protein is CASSALAGGTQFF.

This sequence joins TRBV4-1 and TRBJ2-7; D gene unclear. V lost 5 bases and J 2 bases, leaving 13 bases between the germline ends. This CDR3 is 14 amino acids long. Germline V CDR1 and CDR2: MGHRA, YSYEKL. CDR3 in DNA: TGCGCCAGCAGCACTACCGGAAACACCTACGAGCAGTACTTC. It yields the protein CASSTTGNTYEQYF.

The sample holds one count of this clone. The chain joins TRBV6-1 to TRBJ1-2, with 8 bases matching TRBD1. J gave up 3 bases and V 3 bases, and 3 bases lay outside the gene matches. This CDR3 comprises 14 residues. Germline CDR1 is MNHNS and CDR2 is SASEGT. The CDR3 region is CASSDRGQHYGYTF. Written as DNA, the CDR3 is TGTGCCAGCAGTGACAGGGGGCAGCACTATGGCTACACCTTC.

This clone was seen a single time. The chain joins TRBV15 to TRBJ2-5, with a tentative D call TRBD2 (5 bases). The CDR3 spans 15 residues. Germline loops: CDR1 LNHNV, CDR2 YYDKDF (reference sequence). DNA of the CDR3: TGTGGTGGGAGTCCAAGCCTTGCGATACAAGAGACCCAGTACTTC. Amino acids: CGGSPSLAIQETQYF.

The CDR3 region is CASSLGEAYYGYTF. For the CDR3, the DNA is TGTGCCAGCAGCTTAGGAGAGGCGTACTATGGCTACACCTTC. The chain uses TRBV5-8 and TRBJ1-2; D gene uncertain. Trimming pared 2 bases from V and 3 bases from J, leaving 11 bases between. Per the germline V gene, CDR1 is SGHTS and CDR2 is YDEGEE. CDR3 length equals 14 residues.

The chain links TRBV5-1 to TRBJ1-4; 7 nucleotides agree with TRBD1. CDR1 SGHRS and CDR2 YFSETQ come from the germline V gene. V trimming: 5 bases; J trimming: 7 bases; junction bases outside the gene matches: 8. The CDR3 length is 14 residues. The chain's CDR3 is CASRTGPSSEKLFF. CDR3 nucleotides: TGCGCCAGCAGGACAGGGCCTTCTAGTGAAAAACTGTTTTTT.

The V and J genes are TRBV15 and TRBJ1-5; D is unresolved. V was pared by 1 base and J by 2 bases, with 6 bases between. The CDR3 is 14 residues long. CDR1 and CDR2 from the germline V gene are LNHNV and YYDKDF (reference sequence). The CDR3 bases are TGTGCCACCAGCAGAGTTGTAGGCAATCAGCCCCAGCATTTT. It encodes CATSRVVGNQPQHF.

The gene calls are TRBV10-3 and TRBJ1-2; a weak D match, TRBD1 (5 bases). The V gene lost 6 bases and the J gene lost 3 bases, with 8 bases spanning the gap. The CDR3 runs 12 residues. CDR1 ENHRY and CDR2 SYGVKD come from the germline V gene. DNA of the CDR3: TGTGCCATCAGCAGGGAAGACTATGGCTACACCTTC. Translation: CAISREDYGYTF.

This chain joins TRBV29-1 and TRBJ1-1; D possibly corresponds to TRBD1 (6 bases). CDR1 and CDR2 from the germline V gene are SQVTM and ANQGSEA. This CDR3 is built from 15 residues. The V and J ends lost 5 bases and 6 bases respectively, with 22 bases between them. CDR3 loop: CSVSPSTGLRPEAFF. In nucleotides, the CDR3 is TGCAGCGTTTCCCCTTCGACAGGTCTAAGGCCTGAAGCTTTCTTT.

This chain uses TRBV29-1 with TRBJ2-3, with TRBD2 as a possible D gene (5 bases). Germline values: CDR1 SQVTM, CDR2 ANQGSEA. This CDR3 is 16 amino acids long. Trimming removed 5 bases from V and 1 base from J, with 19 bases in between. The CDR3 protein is CSVRGSFLVGTDTQYF. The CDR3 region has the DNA TGCAGCGTTCGGGGTAGCTTCTTGGTCGGCACAGATACGCAGTATTTT.

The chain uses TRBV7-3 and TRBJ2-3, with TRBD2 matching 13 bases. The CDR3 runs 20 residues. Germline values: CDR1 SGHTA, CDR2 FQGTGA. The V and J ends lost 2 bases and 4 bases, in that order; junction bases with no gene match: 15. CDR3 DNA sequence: TGTGCCAGCAGCTTAGCACCTCCGGGACTAGCGGGATGGGGCTCAGATACGCAGTATTTT. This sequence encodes CASSLAPPGLAGWGSDTQYF.

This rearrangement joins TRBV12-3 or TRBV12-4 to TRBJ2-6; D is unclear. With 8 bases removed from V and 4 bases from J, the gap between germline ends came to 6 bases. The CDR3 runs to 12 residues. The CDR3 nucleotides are TGTGCCAGCCGTTCAGGGGCCAACGTCCTGACTTTC. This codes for CASRSGANVLTF.

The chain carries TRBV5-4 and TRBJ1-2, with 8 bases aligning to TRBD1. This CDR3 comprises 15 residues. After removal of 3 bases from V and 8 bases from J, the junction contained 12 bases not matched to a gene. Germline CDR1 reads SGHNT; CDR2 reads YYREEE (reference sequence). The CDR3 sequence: CASSWPGTGRMGYTF. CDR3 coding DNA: TGTGCCAGCAGCTGGCCAGGGACAGGTCGTATGGGCTACACCTTC.

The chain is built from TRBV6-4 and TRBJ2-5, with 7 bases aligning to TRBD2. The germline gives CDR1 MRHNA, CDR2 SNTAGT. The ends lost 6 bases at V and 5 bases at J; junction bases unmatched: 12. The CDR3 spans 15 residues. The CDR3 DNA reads TGTGCCAGCAGCGAAAGGCTAGCGGAGGGGGAGACCCAGTACTTC. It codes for CASSERLAEGETQYF.

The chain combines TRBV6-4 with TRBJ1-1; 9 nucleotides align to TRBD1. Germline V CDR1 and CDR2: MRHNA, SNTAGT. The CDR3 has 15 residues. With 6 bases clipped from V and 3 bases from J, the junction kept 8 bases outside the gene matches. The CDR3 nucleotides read TGTGCCAGCAGGCCCGGGACAGGGCTACACACTGAAGCTTTCTTT. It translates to CASRPGTGLHTEAFF.

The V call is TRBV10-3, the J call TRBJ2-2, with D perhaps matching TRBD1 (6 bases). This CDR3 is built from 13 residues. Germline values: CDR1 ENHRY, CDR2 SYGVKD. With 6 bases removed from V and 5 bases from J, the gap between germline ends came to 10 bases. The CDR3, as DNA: TGTGCCATCAGGATTGACAGGACCGGGGAGCTGTTTTTT. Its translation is CAIRIDRTGELFF.

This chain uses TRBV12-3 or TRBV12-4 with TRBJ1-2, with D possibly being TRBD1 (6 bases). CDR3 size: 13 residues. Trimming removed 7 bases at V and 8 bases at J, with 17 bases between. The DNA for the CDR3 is TGTGCCAGCAACCCCACAGGGACATACGGCTACACCTTC. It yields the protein CASNPTGTYGYTF.

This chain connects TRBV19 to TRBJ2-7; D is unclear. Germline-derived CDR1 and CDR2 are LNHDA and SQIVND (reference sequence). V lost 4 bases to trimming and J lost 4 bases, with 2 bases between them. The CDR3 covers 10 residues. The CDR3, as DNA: TGTGCCAGTAGTACGTACGAGCAGTACTTC. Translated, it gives CASSTYEQYF.